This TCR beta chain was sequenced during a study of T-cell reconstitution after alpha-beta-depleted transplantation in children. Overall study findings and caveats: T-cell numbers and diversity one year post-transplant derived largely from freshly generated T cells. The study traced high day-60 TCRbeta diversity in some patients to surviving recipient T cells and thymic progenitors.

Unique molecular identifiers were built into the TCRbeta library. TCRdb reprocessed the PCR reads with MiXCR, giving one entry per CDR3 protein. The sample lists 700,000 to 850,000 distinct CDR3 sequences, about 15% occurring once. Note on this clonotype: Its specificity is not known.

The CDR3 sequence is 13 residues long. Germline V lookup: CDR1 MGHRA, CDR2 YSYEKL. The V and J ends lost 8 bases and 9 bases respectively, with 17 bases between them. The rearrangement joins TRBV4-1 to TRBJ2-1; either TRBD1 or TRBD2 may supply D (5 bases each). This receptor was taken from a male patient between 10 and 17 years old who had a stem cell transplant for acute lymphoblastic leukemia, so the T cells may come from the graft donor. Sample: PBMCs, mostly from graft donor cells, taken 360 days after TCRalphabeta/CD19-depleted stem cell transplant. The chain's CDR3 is CASGTPRRGEQFF. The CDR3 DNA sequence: TGCGCCAGCGGGACCCCGAGGCGAGGTGAGCAGTTCTTC.